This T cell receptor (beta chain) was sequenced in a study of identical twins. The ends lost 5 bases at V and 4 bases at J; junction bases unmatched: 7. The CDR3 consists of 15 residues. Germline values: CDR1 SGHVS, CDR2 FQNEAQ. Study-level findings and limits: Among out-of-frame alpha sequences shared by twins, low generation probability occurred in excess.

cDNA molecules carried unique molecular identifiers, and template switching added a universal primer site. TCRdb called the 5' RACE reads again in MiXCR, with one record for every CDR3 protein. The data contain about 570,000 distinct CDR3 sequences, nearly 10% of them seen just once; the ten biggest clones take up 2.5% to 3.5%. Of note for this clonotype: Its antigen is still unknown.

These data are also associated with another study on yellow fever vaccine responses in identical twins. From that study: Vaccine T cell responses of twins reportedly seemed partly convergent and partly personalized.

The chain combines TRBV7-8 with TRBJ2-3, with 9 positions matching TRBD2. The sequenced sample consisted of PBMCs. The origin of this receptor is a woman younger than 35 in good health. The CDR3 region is CASSLNSGGSDTQYF. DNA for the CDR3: TGTGCCAGCAGCCTCAATAGCGGGGGCTCAGATACGCAGTATTTT.